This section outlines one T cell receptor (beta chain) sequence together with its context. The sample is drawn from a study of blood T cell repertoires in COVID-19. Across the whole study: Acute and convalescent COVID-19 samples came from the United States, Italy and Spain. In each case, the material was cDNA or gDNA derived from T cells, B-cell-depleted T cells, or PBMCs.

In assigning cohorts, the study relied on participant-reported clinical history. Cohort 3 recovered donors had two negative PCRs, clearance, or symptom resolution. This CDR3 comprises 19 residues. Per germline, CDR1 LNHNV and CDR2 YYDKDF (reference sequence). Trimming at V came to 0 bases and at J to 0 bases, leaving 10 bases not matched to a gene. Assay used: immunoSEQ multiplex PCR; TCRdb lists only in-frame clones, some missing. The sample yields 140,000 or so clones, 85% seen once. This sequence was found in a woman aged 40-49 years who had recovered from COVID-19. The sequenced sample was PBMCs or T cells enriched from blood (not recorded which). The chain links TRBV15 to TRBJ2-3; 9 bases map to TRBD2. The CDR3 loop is CATSRDLGSGSPSTDTQYF. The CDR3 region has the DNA TGTGCCACCAGCAGAGATCTCGGTAGCGGGAGCCCTAGCACAGATACGCAGTATTTT.